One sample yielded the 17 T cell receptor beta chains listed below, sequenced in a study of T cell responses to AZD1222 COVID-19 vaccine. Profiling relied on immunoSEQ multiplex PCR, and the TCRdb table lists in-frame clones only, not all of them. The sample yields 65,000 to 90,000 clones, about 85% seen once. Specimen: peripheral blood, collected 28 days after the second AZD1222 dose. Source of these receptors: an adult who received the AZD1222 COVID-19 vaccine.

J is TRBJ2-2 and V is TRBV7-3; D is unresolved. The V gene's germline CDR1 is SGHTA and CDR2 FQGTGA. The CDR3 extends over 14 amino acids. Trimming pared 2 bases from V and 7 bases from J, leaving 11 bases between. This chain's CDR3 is CASSLEREIGELFF. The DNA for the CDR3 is TGTGCCAGCAGCTTAGAAAGGGAAATCGGGGAGCTGTTTTTT.

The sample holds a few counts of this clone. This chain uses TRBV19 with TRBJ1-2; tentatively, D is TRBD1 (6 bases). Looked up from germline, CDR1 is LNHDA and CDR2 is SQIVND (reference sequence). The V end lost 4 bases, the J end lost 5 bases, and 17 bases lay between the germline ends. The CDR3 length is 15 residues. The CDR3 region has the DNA TGTGCCAGTAGTACACAGGGAGGGGGGCGTTATGGCTACACCTTC. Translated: CASSTQGGGRYGYTF.

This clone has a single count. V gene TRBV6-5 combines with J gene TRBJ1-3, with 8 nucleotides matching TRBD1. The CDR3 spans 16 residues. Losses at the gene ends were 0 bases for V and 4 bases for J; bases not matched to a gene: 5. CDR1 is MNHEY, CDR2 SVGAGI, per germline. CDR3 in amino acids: CASSYSPQGGGNTIYF. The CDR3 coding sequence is TGTGCCAGCAGTTACTCCCCACAGGGGGGCGGAAACACCATATATTTT.

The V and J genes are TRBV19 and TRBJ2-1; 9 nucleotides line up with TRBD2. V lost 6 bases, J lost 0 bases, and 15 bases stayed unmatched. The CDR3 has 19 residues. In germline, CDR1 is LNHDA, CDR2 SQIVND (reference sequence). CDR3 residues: CASRGAGLADQSSYNEQFF. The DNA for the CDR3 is TGTGCCAGTAGAGGGGCGGGACTAGCCGACCAGAGCTCCTACAATGAGCAGTTCTTC. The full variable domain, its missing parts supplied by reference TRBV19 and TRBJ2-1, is DGGITQSPKYLFRKEGQNVTLSCEQNLNHDAMYWYRQDPGQGLRLIYYSQIVNDFQKGDIAEGYSVSREKKESFPLTVTSAQKNPTAFYLCASRGAGLADQSSYNEQFFGPGTRLTVL.

This chain's CDR3 is CASSEEGLNGYTF. The CDR3 nucleotides are TGTGCCAGCAGTGAAGAGGGTTTGAATGGCTACACCTTC. V is TRBV6-1 and J is TRBJ1-2; D unresolved. CDR3 length: 13 amino acids. The ends were cut back, 1 base at V and 6 bases at J, with 9 bases in the middle. Germline V gene sequence: CDR1 MNHNS, CDR2 SASEGT.

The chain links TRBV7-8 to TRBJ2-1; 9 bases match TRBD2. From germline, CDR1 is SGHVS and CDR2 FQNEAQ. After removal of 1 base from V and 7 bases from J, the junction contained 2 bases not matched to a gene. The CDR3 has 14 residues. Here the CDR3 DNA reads TGTGCCAGCAGCTTAGGCGGGGGGGTAAATGAGCAGTTCTTC. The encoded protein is CASSLGGGVNEQFF.

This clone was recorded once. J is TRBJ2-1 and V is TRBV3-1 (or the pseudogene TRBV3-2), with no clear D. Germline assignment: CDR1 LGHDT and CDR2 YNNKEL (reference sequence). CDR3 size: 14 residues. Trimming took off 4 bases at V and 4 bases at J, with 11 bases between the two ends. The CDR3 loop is CASSLSPRYNEQFF. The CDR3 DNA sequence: TGTGCCAGCAGCCTCTCGCCCCGTTACAATGAGCAGTTCTTC.

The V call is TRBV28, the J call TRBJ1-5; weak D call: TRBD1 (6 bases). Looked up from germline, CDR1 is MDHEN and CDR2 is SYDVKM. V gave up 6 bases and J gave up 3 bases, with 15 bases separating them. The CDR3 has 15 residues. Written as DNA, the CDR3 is TGTGCCAGCAGGGCGACAGGTACCTCCAATCAGCCCCAGCATTTT. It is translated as CASRATGTSNQPQHF. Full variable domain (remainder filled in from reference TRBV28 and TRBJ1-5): DVKVTQSSRYLVKRTGEKVFLECVQDMDHENMFWYRQDPGLGLRLIYFSYDVKMKEKGDIPEGYSVSREKKERFSLILESASTNQTSMYLCASRATGTSNQPQHFGDGTRLSIL.

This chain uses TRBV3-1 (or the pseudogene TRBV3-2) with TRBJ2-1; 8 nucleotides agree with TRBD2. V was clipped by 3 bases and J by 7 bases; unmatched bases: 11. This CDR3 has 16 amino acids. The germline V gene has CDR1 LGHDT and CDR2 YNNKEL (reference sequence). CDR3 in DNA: TGTGCCAGCAGCCATAAGTGGAGCGGGAGTGGAAATGAGCAGTTCTTC. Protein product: CASSHKWSGSGNEQFF.

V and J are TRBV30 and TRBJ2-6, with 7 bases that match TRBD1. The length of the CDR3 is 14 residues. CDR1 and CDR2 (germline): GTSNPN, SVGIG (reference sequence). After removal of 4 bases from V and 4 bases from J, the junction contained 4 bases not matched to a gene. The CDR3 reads CAWITGAGANVLTF. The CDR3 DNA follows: TGTGCCTGGATTACAGGGGCGGGGGCCAACGTCCTGACTTTC.

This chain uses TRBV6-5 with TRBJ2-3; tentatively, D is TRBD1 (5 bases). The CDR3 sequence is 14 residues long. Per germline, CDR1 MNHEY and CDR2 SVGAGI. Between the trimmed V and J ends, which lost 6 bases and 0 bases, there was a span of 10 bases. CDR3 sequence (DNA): TGTGCCAGCAGCACAGGTGCTAGCACAGATACGCAGTATTTT. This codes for CASSTGASTDTQYF.

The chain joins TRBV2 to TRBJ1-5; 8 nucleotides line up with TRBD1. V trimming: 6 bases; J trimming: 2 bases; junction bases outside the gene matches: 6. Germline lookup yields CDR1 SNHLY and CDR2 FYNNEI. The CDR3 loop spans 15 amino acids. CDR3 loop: CASSRTGNGNQPQHF. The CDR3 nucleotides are TGTGCCAGCAGCCGGACAGGGAACGGCAATCAGCCCCAGCATTTT.

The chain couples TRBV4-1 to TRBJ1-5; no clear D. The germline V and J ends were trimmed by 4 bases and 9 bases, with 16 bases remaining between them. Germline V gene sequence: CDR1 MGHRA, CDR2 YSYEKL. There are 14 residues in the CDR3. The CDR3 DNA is TGCGCCAGCAGCCGAAACTCAGGCATTCGGCCCCAGCATTTT. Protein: CASSRNSGIRPQHF.

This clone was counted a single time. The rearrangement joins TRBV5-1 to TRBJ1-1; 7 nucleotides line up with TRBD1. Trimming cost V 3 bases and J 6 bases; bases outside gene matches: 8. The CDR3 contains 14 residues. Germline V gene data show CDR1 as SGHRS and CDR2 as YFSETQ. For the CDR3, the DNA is TGCGCCAGCAGCTATGAAGGGGGCAGGGCTGAAGCTTTCTTT. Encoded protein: CASSYEGGRAEAFF.

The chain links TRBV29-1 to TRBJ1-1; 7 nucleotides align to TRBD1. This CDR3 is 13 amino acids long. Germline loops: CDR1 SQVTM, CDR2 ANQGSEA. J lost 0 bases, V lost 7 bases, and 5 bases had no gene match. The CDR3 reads CSGMGQMNTEAFF. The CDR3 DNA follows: TGCAGCGGTATGGGACAGATGAACACTGAAGCTTTCTTT.

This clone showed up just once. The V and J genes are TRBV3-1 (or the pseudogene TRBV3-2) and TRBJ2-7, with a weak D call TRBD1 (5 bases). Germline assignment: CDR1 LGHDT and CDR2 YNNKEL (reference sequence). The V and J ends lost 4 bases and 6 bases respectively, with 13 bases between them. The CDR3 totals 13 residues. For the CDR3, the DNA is TGTGCCAGCAGCCCGACAGTGGCTGGCGAGCAGTACTTC. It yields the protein CASSPTVAGEQYF.

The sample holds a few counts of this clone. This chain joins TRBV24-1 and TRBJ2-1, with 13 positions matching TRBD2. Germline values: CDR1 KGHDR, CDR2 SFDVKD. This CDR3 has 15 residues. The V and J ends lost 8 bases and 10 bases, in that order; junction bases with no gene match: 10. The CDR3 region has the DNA TGTGCCACCACAACTAGCGGGAGGGCCAGGGGGGAGCAGTTCTTC. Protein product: CATTTSGRARGEQFF.